These 11 T cell receptor beta chains share one sample of origin, sequenced in a study of cytomegalovirus exposure and HLA in healthy donors. The assay was immunoSEQ multiplex PCR, and TCRdb's table has in-frame clones only and misses some. Of about 160,000 clones in the sample, approximately 96% were seen once. The specimen sequenced was PBMCs. All receptors derive from a woman aged 18-29 years in good health and CMV-seronegative.

The gene calls are TRBV13 and TRBJ2-3, with a weak D call TRBD2 (6 bases). This CDR3 comprises 15 residues. Germline V lookup: CDR1 PRHDT, CDR2 FYEKMQ (reference sequence). Trimming removed 4 bases from V and 4 bases from J, with 15 bases in between. CDR3 in amino acids: CASSSTSLGPDTQYF. The DNA of the CDR3 is TGTGCCAGCAGCTCGACTAGTTTGGGCCCAGATACGCAGTATTTT.

This rearrangement joins TRBV7-2 to TRBJ2-5, with D maybe TRBD2 (6 bases). V was trimmed by 4 bases and J by 2 bases, leaving 8 bases between them. The CDR3 length is 13 residues. Per the germline V gene, CDR1 is SGHTA and CDR2 is FQGNSA. This chain's CDR3 is CASSSLAQETQYF. The CDR3 DNA is TGTGCCAGCAGCTCTCTAGCGCAAGAGACCCAGTACTTC.

This sequence joins TRBV4-1 and TRBJ2-2; perhaps TRBD1 as D (6 bases). Per germline, CDR1 MGHRA and CDR2 YSYEKL. There are 16 residues in the CDR3. V lost 0 bases and J 1 base, leaving 9 bases between the germline ends. This chain's CDR3 is CASSQDRGGNTGELFF. In DNA, the CDR3 is TGCGCCAGCAGCCAAGATCGAGGGGGGAACACCGGGGAGCTGTTTTTT.

This sequence joins TRBV2 and TRBJ1-5; 10 nucleotides align to TRBD1. The CDR3 contains 15 residues. V lost 4 bases to trimming and J lost 2 bases; unmatched junction nucleotides: 2. CDR1 is SNHLY and CDR2 is FYNNEI in the germline V gene. Written as DNA, the CDR3 is TGTGCCAGCAGTGGGGACAGGGGTGGCAATCAGCCCCAGCATTTT. Its protein is CASSGDRGGNQPQHF.

The chain uses TRBV29-1 and TRBJ2-5; 7 positions agree with TRBD1. The ends lost 7 bases at V and 4 bases at J; junction bases unmatched: 3. Per germline, CDR1 SQVTM and CDR2 ANQGSEA. The CDR3 length is 11 residues. The CDR3 DNA is TGCAGCGGTCCAGGGGGAGAGACCCAGTACTTC. Protein: CSGPGGETQYF.

In this sample, this clone turned up once. The chain carries TRBV7-9 and TRBJ1-2; 8 bases agree with TRBD1. The trim removed 3 bases at V and 0 bases at J, leaving 6 bases unmatched. This CDR3 is built from 16 residues. The germline gives CDR1 SEHNR, CDR2 FQNEAQ (reference sequence). The CDR3 bases are TGTGCCAGCAGCTTTGTACAGGGGGTGGCTAACTATGGCTACACCTTC. Its protein is CASSFVQGVANYGYTF.

This clone was seen once. This rearrangement joins TRBV15 to TRBJ1-1; TRBD1 aligns across 12 bases. Trimming at V came to 6 bases and at J to 1 base, leaving 6 bases not matched to a gene. This CDR3 contains 16 residues. CDR1 is LNHNV and CDR2 is YYDKDF in the germline V gene (reference sequence). The CDR3 nucleotides read TGTGCCACCAGTTCCGGGACAGGGGGCGGGAACACTGAAGCTTTCTTT. This encodes CATSSGTGGGNTEAFF.

The gene calls are TRBV2 and TRBJ2-7; 9 nucleotides line up with TRBD1. With 6 bases clipped from V and 7 bases from J, the junction kept 10 bases outside the gene matches. The CDR3 totals 14 residues. CDR1 and CDR2 (germline): SNHLY, FYNNEI. The CDR3 is CASRLIQGTGEQYF. CDR3 sequence (DNA): TGTGCCAGCAGGCTGATACAGGGGACAGGGGAGCAGTACTTC.

The V and J genes are TRBV30 and TRBJ1-5, with TRBD1 matching 7 bases. Germline assignment: CDR1 GTSNPN and CDR2 SVGIG (reference sequence). This CDR3 region has 14 residues. The V and J ends lost 4 bases and 1 base, in that order; junction bases with no gene match: 4. CDR3 sequence reads: CAWMDRLSNQPQHF. In DNA form, the CDR3 reads TGTGCCTGGATGGACAGGTTGAGCAATCAGCCCCAGCATTTT. Variable domain in full (rest from reference TRBV30 and TRBJ1-5): SQTIHQWPATLVQPVGSPLSLECTVEGTSNPNLYWYRQAAGRGLQLLFYSVGIGQISSEVPQNLSASRPQDRQFILSSKKLLLSDSGFYLCAWMDRLSNQPQHFGDGTRLSIL.

The genes are TRBV9 and TRBJ2-7; TRBD2 aligns across 9 bases. CDR1 is SGDLS, CDR2 YYNGEE, per germline. The V segment lost 3 bases and the J segment 6 bases; nucleotides outside the gene matches: 7. The CDR3 is made up of 14 amino acids. In DNA form, the CDR3 reads TGTGCCAGCAGCGACGGACTAGCGACCTTCGAGCAGTACTTC. This gives the protein CASSDGLATFEQYF.

The rearrangement joins TRBV27 to TRBJ2-3; TRBD2 aligns across 15 bases. The CDR3 length is 19 residues. J was trimmed by 4 bases and V by 5 bases; bases with no gene match: 13. CDR1 and CDR2 (germline): MNHEY, SMNVEV (reference sequence). The DNA for the CDR3 is TGTGCCAGCAGTCCCGGGACTAGCGGGGGGCCGGGTGGCGCAGATACGCAGTATTTT. Protein product: CASSPGTSGGPGGADTQYF.